Sequencing of this T cell receptor beta chain was carried out in a study of blood T cells in healthy people across ages. Each sample yielded at least 6 micrograms of PBMC total RNA. Study conclusions and caveats: Donor CMV status was unknown, possibly confounding expanded clonotype changes.

V was trimmed by 1 base and J by 0 bases, leaving 16 bases between them. Germline CDR1 DFQATT, CDR2 SNEGSKA (reference sequence). The CDR3 totals 16 residues. This clonotype came up once. Its cognate antigen is unknown. A second PCR of 7 to 11 cycles used a sample-barcoded 5' primer and a J-beta primer mix. Tags on each cDNA molecule came from a template-switch adaptor with 12 random nucleotides. In TCRdb, the 5' RACE reads were re-called with MiXCR into one record per CDR3 protein. The table records 700,000 to 850,000 distinct CDR3 sequences, roughly 53% of them present only once. Sequences were obtained from blood. This clonotype was sampled from a man at least 80 years old in good health. V gene TRBV20-1 combines with J gene TRBJ2-7, with a possible D match to TRBD2 (6 bases). CDR3 bases: TGCAGTGCTAGAGGGTTCGGAGGGGCCCACTCCTACGAGCAGTACTTC. Translated, it gives CSARGFGGAHSYEQYF.